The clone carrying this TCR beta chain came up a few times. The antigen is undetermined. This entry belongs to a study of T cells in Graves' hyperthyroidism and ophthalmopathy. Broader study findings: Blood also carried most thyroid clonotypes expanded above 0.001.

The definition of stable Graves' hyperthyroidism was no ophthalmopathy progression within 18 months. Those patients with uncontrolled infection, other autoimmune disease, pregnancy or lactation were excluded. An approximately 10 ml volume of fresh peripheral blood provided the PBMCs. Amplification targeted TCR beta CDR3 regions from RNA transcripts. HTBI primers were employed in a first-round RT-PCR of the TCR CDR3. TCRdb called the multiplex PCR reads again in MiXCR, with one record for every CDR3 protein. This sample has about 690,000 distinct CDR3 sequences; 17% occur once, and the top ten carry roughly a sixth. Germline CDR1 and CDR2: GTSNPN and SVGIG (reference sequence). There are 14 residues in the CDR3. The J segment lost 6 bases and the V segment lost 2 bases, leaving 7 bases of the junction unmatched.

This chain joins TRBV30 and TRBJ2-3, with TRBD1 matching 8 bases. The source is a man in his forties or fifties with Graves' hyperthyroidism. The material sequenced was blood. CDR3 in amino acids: CAWSLGQVMDTQYF. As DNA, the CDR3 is TGTGCCTGGAGTCTGGGACAGGTTATGGATACGCAGTATTTT. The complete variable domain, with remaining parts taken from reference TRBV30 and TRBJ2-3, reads SQTIHQWPATLVQPVGSPLSLECTVEGTSNPNLYWYRQAAGRGLQLLFYSVGIGQISSEVPQNLSASRPQDRQFILSSKKLLLSDSGFYLCAWSLGQVMDTQYFGPGTRLTVL.